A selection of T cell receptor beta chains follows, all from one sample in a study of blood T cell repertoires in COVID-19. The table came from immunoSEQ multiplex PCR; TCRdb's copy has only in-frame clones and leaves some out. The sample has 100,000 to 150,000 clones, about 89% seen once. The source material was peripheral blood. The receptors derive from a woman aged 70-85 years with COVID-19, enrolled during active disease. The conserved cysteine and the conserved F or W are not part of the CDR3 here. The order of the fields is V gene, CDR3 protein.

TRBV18 ASSPGSGGKNTEAF
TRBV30 AWSVGLGATEAF
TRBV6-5 ASSWTGGGYNTIY
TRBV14 ASSQGIRVGSPLH
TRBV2 ASTYITGGYT
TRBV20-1 SARSAAGYT
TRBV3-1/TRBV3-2 ASSQVQGGQPQH
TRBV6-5 ASSPSGGEYNEQF
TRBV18 ASSPPPVSGYEQY
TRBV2 ASLHRQGLMNTEAF
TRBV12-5 ASGQAPKDNEQF
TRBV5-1 ASSPGQERYGYT
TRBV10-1 ASSVVQGSEAF
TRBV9 ASSPFGGEADTQY
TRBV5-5 ASSLTGFNGYT
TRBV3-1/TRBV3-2 ASSRQYNSPLH
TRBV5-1 ASSESGAIGNTEAF
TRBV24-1 ATSDAPTSGFYNEQF
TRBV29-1 SVDVLEGRTQY
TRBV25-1 ASSDSVRVVETQY
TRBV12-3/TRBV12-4 ASSLGGEQF
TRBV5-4 ASSLPGGFTGELF
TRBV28 ASSLWKLAGGPGELF
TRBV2 ASRETGFPNEKLF
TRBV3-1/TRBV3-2 ASSQEAPETQY
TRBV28 ASSLPFQGVTEAF
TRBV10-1 ASSKGQENTEAF
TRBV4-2 ASSQGLTLAGVTDTQY
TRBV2 ASSEAGRVNYGYT
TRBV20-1 SASSVRGQGYQPQH
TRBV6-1 ASSVPGTGWNQPQH
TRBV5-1 ASSLGIGETQY
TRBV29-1 SVAVVGNEQF
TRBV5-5 ASSFDQGRTEAF
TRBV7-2 ASSFDRATNEKLF
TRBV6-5 ASSPRQGNQETQY
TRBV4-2 ASSQERLAGNTDTQY
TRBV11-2 ASSLIVGGAAKNIQY
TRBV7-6 ASSPASGTKVGAF
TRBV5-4 ASSLEGGGRGNIQY
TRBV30 ALTGGYGYT
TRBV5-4 ASSLGSRGNTDTQY
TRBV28 ASSLQGGTTEAF
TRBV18 ASSPLERNEQF
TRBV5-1 ASSYSGTGVPHEQY
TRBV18 ASSLLGNTIY
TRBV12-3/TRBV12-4 ASQQGASYEQY
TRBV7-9 ASSSGLSSGANVLT
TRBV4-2 ASSQPQGPGNTIY
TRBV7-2 ASSTGQGTEAF
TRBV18 ASSPSRQGGNEKLF
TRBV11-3 ASSLGGDTTGELF
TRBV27 ASSSNGRAYNSPLH
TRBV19 ASTRQGEKNSPLH
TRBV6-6 ASSRKTGTGIVQPQH
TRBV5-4 ASSPAGGGTDTQY
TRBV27 ASSPDRGGQPQH
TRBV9 ASSVSGGGRFGYT